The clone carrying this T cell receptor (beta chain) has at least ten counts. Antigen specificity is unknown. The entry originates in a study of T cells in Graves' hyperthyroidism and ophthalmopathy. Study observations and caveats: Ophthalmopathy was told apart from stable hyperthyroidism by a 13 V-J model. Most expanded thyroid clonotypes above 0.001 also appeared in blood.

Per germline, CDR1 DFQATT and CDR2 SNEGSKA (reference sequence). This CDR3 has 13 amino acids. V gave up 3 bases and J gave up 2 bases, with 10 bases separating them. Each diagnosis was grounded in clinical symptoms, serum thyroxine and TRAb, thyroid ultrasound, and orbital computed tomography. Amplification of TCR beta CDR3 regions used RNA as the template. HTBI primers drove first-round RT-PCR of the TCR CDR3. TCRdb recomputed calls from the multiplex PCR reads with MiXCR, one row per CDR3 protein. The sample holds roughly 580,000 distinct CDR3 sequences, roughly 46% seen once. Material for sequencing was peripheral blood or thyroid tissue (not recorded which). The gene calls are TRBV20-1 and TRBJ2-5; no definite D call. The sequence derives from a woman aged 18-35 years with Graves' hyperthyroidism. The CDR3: CSASWQPQETQYF. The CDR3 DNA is TGCAGTGCTAGTTGGCAGCCACAAGAGACCCAGTACTTC.